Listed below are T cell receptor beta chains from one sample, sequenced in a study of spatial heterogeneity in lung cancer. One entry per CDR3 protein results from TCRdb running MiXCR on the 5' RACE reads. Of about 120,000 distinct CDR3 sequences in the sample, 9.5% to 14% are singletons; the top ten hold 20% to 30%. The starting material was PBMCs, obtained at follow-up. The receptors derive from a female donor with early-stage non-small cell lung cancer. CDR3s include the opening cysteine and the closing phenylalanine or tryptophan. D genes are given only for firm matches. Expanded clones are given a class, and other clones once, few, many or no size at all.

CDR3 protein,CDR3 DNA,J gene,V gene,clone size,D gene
CASSSGGVNTGELFF,TGTGCCAGCAGTTCGGGCGGCGTCAACACCGGGGAGCTGTTTTTT,TRBJ2-2,TRBV12-3/TRBV12-4,few,-
CSVGLHPSANTEAFF,TGCAGCGTTGGGCTACACCCCTCTGCAAACACTGAAGCTTTCTTT,TRBJ1-1,TRBV29-1,many,-
CATSLKTGPNEKLFF,TGTGCCACCAGCTTAAAGACAGGACCCAATGAAAAACTGTTTTTT,TRBJ1-4,TRBV15,-,-
CASSGQTTDTQYF,TGTGCCAGCAGTGGGCAGACCACAGATACGCAGTATTTT,TRBJ2-3,TRBV2,-,-
CASSISQGARDNQPQHF,TGTGCCAGCAGCATTTCGCAGGGGGCGCGTGACAATCAGCCCCAGCATTTT,TRBJ1-5,TRBV7-3,-,TRBD1
CASGAGATRKETQYF,TGTGCCAGCGGAGCGGGAGCCACCCGTAAAGAGACCCAGTACTTC,TRBJ2-5,TRBV7-8,few,TRBD2
CASSPGLAGAKNIQYF,TGTGCCAGCAGCCCCGGACTAGCGGGAGCCAAAAACATTCAGTACTTC,TRBJ2-4,TRBV9,few,TRBD2
CSATSGSTDTQYF,TGCAGTGCTACTAGCGGGAGCACAGATACGCAGTATTTT,TRBJ2-3,TRBV20-1,-,TRBD2
CASSVEDRNNEKLFF,TGTGCCAGCAGCGTAGAAGACAGAAATAATGAAAAACTGTTTTTT,TRBJ1-4,TRBV9,many,-
CASSFATTYTDTQYF,TGTGCCAGCAGCTTTGCGACTACTTACACAGATACGCAGTATTTT,TRBJ2-3,TRBV7-2,-,-
CASSKDRREQYF,TGTGCCAGCAGCAAAGATCGTCGCGAGCAGTACTTC,TRBJ2-7,TRBV21-1,-,-
CATSDRYEQYF,TGTGCCACCAGTGACCGCTACGAGCAGTACTTC,TRBJ2-7,TRBV24-1,few,-
CASSEAGSYEQYF,TGCGCCAGCAGCGAGGCGGGATCCTACGAGCAGTACTTC,TRBJ2-7,TRBV5-1,-,-
CSAGTGLTNTGELFF,TGCAGCGCCGGGACAGGCCTCACGAACACCGGGGAGCTGTTTTTT,TRBJ2-2,TRBV29-1,many,TRBD1
CASSPGTVFFTGELFF,TGTGCCAGCAGTCCCGGGACAGTCTTCTTCACCGGGGAGCTGTTTTTT,TRBJ2-2,TRBV28,few,TRBD1
CTSIARGTGWRIGELFF,TGTACCAGCATCGCCCGGGGGACAGGGTGGAGGATCGGGGAGCTGTTTTTT,TRBJ2-2,TRBV28,-,TRBD1
CASSIAFGAYNEQFF,TGTGCCAGTAGTATAGCGTTTGGGGCCTACAATGAGCAGTTCTTC,TRBJ2-1,TRBV19,few,-
CASSQALAGADGDTQYF,TGTGCCAGCAGCCAAGCCTTAGCGGGAGCTGATGGAGATACGCAGTATTTT,TRBJ2-3,TRBV4-2,few,TRBD2
CASRSGAGAYNEQFF,TGTGCCAGCAGATCGGGAGCGGGAGCTTACAATGAGCAGTTCTTC,TRBJ2-1,TRBV2,-,TRBD2
CSVDRGGNTIYF,TGCAGCGTCGACAGGGGTGGAAACACCATATATTTT,TRBJ1-3,TRBV29-1,-,TRBD1
CASSLGLAVEYEQYF,TGTGCCAGCAGCTTAGGGTTAGCGGTGGAGTACGAGCAGTACTTC,TRBJ2-7,TRBV7-2,few,-
CASRGAYGGNEQFF,TGTGCCAGCCGGGGGGCCTATGGTGGGAATGAGCAGTTCTTC,TRBJ2-1,TRBV12-3/TRBV12-4,many,-
CASSFGRNTEAFF,TGTGCCAGCAGCTTCGGTAGGAACACTGAAGCTTTCTTT,TRBJ1-1,TRBV11-1,many,-